One sample yielded the 12 T cell receptor beta chains listed below, sequenced in a study of cytomegalovirus exposure and HLA in healthy donors. This PCR relied on a set of 60 Vbeta primers and 13 Jbeta primers. The assay was immunoSEQ multiplex PCR, and TCRdb's table has in-frame clones only and misses some. The sample totals tens of thousands of clones; its top ten clones hold about 2.2%. Sequencing was performed on PBMCs. Receptors were obtained from a female donor in good health and CMV-seronegative.

The chain combines TRBV5-4 with TRBJ2-3; a possible D gene is TRBD2 (5 bases). This CDR3 comprises 14 residues. V lost 4 bases to trimming and J lost 2 bases, with 11 bases between them. Germline lookup yields CDR1 SGHNT and CDR2 YYREEE (reference sequence). The CDR3 spells CASSEEGPTDTQYF. The DNA of the CDR3 is TGTGCCAGCAGCGAAGAGGGCCCCACAGATACGCAGTATTTT.

The chain has TRBV30 and TRBJ1-2; the match to TRBD1 covers 9 bases. Germline-derived CDR1 and CDR2 are GTSNPN and SVGIG (reference sequence). This CDR3 has 13 amino acids. After removal of 4 bases from V and 2 bases from J, the junction contained 2 bases not matched to a gene. CDR3 residues: CAWNRGLNYGYTF. CDR3 coding DNA: TGTGCCTGGAACAGGGGGCTAAACTATGGCTACACCTTC.

The V call is TRBV5-4, the J call TRBJ1-2; D is possibly TRBD1 (6 bases). The CDR3 loop spans 14 amino acids. The V gene's germline CDR1 is SGHNT and CDR2 YYREEE (reference sequence). With 0 bases removed from V and 8 bases from J, the gap between germline ends came to 14 bases. This chain's CDR3 is CASSLATGLGGYTF. The CDR3 bases are TGTGCCAGCAGCTTGGCCACAGGGCTGGGGGGCTACACCTTC.

The chain employs TRBV30 and TRBJ2-7, with a tentative D call TRBD2 (6 bases). This CDR3 contains 15 residues. CDR1 is GTSNPN and CDR2 is SVGIG in the germline V gene (reference sequence). The V gene lost 1 base and the J gene lost 1 base, with 14 bases spanning the gap. Written as DNA, the CDR3 is TGTGCCTGGAGTGACCGGCGGGGTGCTTCCTACGAGCAGTACTTC. Translated, it gives CAWSDRRGASYEQYF.

The chain uses TRBV9 and TRBJ2-1; no clear D gene. This CDR3 is 13 amino acids long. Looked up from germline, CDR1 is SGDLS and CDR2 is YYNGEE. V lost 2 bases and J lost 7, with 10 bases in between. The CDR3 DNA follows: TGTGCCAGCAGCGTCTCTAAACTGAATGAGCAGTTCTTC. Translated: CASSVSKLNEQFF.

The chain combines TRBV7-9 with TRBJ2-5; D is possibly TRBD1 (6 bases). The CDR3 sequence is 15 residues long. CDR1 and CDR2 from the germline V gene are SEHNR and FQNEAQ (reference sequence). V was clipped by 5 bases and J by 5 bases, with 18 bases between them. The CDR3 loop is CASSVETGLRETQYF. The CDR3 DNA sequence: TGTGCCAGCAGCGTGGAAACAGGGCTTAGGGAGACCCAGTACTTC.

The chain combines TRBV10-3 with TRBJ1-1; 7 bases map to TRBD1. This CDR3 is 14 amino acids long. J was trimmed by 1 base and V by 5 bases; bases with no gene match: 4. Germline assignment: CDR1 ENHRY and CDR2 SYGVKD. The CDR3: CAISTRGPNTEAFF. CDR3 nucleotide sequence: TGTGCCATCAGTACGAGGGGGCCGAACACTGAAGCTTTCTTT.

The V and J genes are TRBV4-3 and TRBJ2-6; possible D gene TRBD1, 5 bases. The CDR3 runs 18 residues. Deletions cut 0 bases from V and 3 bases from J, with 15 bases between. The germline CDR1 and CDR2 sequences are LGHNA and YSLEER. The CDR3 region has the DNA TGCGCCAGCAGCCAAGAGTCTTCCAGGGCCCGTGGGGCCAACGTCCTGACTTTC. It specifies CASSQESSRARGANVLTF.

The chain employs TRBV5-1 and TRBJ1-1, with TRBD1 matching 7 bases. The CDR3 is made up of 14 amino acids. J gave up 1 base and V 2 bases, and 2 bases lay outside the gene matches. Germline-derived CDR1 and CDR2 are SGHRS and YFSETQ. CDR3 nucleotides: TGCGCCAGCAGCTTTGACAGGGCGAACACTGAAGCTTTCTTT. It specifies CASSFDRANTEAFF.

The genes are TRBV12-5 and TRBJ2-3; no clear D gene. The V end was cut by 3 bases, the J end by 11 bases, with 12 bases between. The CDR3 totals 12 residues. The germline gives CDR1 LGHNT, CDR2 FRNRAP. The CDR3 coding sequence is TGTGCTAGTGGTTTCCATTGGGCTAAGCAGTATTTT. Protein product: CASGFHWAKQYF. The full variable domain, rest sourced from reference TRBV12-5 and TRBJ2-3, is DARVTQTPRHKVTEMGQEVTMRCQPILGHNTVFWYRQTMMQGLELLAYFRNRAPLDDSGMPKDRFSAEMPDATLATLKIQPSEPRDSAVYFCASGFHWAKQYFGPGTRLTVL.

The rearrangement joins TRBV19 to TRBJ1-1, with D possibly being TRBD1 (6 bases). The germline gives CDR1 LNHDA, CDR2 SQIVND (reference sequence). The CDR3 contains 14 residues. Trimming took 5 bases from V and 5 from J, leaving 15 bases between them. DNA for the CDR3: TGTGCCAGTAGTCTCACAGGGTTGGGGACTGAAGCTTTCTTT. It encodes CASSLTGLGTEAFF.

The CDR3 coding sequence is TGTGCCAGCAGTGAGGGGCCTGAAGGCGGCTACACCTTC. Its protein product is CASSEGPEGGYTF. This chain connects TRBV2 to TRBJ1-2; possibly TRBD1 for D (5 bases). V lost 3 bases and J 8 bases, leaving 13 bases between the germline ends. CDR1 is SNHLY, CDR2 FYNNEI, per germline. CDR3 size: 13 residues.